One sample yielded the 21 T cell receptor beta chains listed below, sequenced in a study of T cells in Graves' hyperthyroidism and ophthalmopathy. There were TCR beta CDR3 regions amplified from RNA transcripts. Using the HTBI primer set, a first-round RT-PCR was run on the TCR CDR3. TCRdb reprocessed the multiplex PCR reads with MiXCR, giving one entry per CDR3 protein. The table includes roughly 580,000 distinct CDR3 sequences, approximately 15% detected once. The specimen was blood. These receptors originate from a woman aged 30 to 39 with Graves' hyperthyroidism that later progressed to Graves' ophthalmopathy.

This clonotype was observed a few times. This rearrangement joins TRBV15 to TRBJ1-5, with a tentative D call TRBD1 (5 bases). CDR1 and CDR2 from the germline V gene are LNHNV and YYDKDF (reference sequence). V was clipped by 5 bases and J by 0 bases, with 11 bases between them. This CDR3 region has 15 residues. This CDR3 is CATSRGGDSNQPQHF. DNA of the CDR3: TGTGCCACCAGCCGGGGCGGAGATAGCAATCAGCCCCAGCATTTT.

In its sample, this clonotype was seen many times. This rearrangement joins TRBV12-3 or TRBV12-4 to TRBJ2-5; 8 nucleotides agree with TRBD2. The length of the CDR3 is 13 residues. After removal of 5 bases from V and 7 bases from J, the junction contained 6 bases not matched to a gene. The CDR3 protein is CASSPPAGGTQYF. The CDR3 DNA reads as TGTGCCAGCAGTCCCCCGGCGGGAGGGACCCAGTACTTC.

This clonotype was recorded at least ten times. The gene calls are TRBV18 and TRBJ1-1, with a possible D match to TRBD1 (5 bases). The V and J ends lost 4 bases and 5 bases respectively, with 11 bases between them. CDR1 and CDR2 from the germline V gene are KGHSH and LQKENI. CDR3 length: 13 residues. CDR3 loop: CASSHGRDTEAFF. The CDR3 region has the DNA TGTGCCAGCTCACATGGCAGGGATACTGAAGCTTTCTTT. Based on the CDR3 plus reference TRBV18 and TRBJ1-1, the full variable domain is NAGVMQNPRHLVRRRGQEARLRCSPMKGHSHVYWYRQLPEEGLKFMVYLQKENIIDESGMPKERFSAEFPKEGPSILRIQQVVRGDSAAYFCASSHGRDTEAFFGQGTRLTVV.

This clonotype was seen a few times. The rearrangement joins TRBV14 to TRBJ2-7; tentative D call: TRBD1 (8 bases). The CDR3 length is 12 residues. Germline CDR1 SGHDN, CDR2 FVKESK. V shed 6 bases and J shed 6 bases, with 12 bases lying between them. CDR3 sequence reads: CASRNRGGEQYF. For the CDR3, the DNA is TGTGCCAGCAGGAACAGGGGGGGCGAGCAGTACTTC.

The table lists this clonotype with many counts. The genes are TRBV9 and TRBJ1-1, with D perhaps TRBD1 (5 bases). CDR1 is SGDLS and CDR2 is YYNGEE in the germline V gene. V gave up 0 bases and J gave up 5 bases, with 8 bases separating them. The CDR3 sequence is 13 residues long. The DNA of the CDR3 is TGTGCCAGCAGCGTAGTGGGGGTGACTGAAGCTTTCTTT. Translating gives CASSVVGVTEAFF.

This clonotype came up many times. The chain uses TRBV6-6 and TRBJ2-1; maybe TRBD2 (5 bases). Germline V gives CDR1 MNHNY, CDR2 SVGAGI (reference sequence). Trimming took 0 bases from V and 4 from J, leaving 13 bases between them. The CDR3 totals 16 residues. The CDR3 coding sequence is TGTGCCAGCAGTTACTCGAAGAGTAGCGCATACAATGAGCAGTTCTTC. Encoded protein: CASSYSKSSAYNEQFF.

This clonotype has ten or more counts. The chain links TRBV19 to TRBJ1-5; 11 nucleotides agree with TRBD1. Germline CDR1 reads LNHDA; CDR2 reads SQIVND (reference sequence). There are 13 residues in the CDR3. The V gene end was trimmed by 8 bases and the J gene end by 7 bases; junction bases not matched to a gene: 4. CDR3 protein: CASGTGGWQPQHF. The CDR3 DNA sequence: TGTGCCAGTGGGACAGGGGGTTGGCAGCCCCAGCATTTT.

This clonotype occurred many times. J is TRBJ1-2 and V is TRBV18, with D tentatively TRBD1 (5 bases). CDR3 length: 14 residues. CDR1 and CDR2 from the germline V gene are KGHSH and LQKENI. The ends were cut back, 3 bases at V and 3 bases at J, with 11 bases in the middle. The CDR3 region has the DNA TGTGCCAGCTCACCGGGACCGGCAGACTATGGCTACACCTTC. Translated: CASSPGPADYGYTF.

There are many counts of this clonotype. J is TRBJ1-1 and V is TRBV12-5; 7 bases are shared with TRBD1. The CDR3 is 15 residues long. Germline V CDR1 and CDR2: LGHNT, FRNRAP. With V trimmed by 2 bases and J by 4 bases, 7 bases remained unmatched. This CDR3 reads CASGLSAAGGTEAFF. CDR3 nucleotides: TGTGCTAGTGGTTTGTCTGCGGCAGGGGGCACTGAAGCTTTCTTT.

At least ten counts were recorded for this clonotype. This chain joins TRBV10-3 and TRBJ1-5, with 7 bases identical to TRBD1. The germline V gene has CDR1 ENHRY and CDR2 SYGVKD. With V trimmed by 11 bases and J by 5 bases, 9 bases remained unmatched. The CDR3 consists of 13 residues. The CDR3 reads CAVRRDRDQPQHF. The DNA for the CDR3 is TGTGCCGTCCGCCGGGACAGAGATCAGCCCCAGCATTTT.

The gene calls are TRBV11-3 and TRBJ2-3; maybe TRBD1 (6 bases). With 9 bases removed from V and 4 bases from J, the gap between germline ends came to 14 bases. The germline gives CDR1 SGHNT, CDR2 YENEEA. The CDR3 sequence is 13 residues long. CDR3 sequence (DNA): TGTGCCAGTTGCACAGGGTTATCAGATACGCAGTATTTT. Protein: CASCTGLSDTQYF.

This clonotype has a count of ten or more. CDR3 loop: CASRGGDRREANYGYTF. CDR3 DNA: TGCGCCAGCAGGGGCGGGGACAGGCGAGAAGCTAACTATGGCTACACCTTC. V usage is TRBV4-3 and J usage is TRBJ1-2, with 8 bases that match TRBD1. CDR1 is LGHNA, CDR2 YSLEER, per germline. This CDR3 has 17 amino acids. V dropped 6 bases and J dropped 0; count of bases not matched to a gene: 12.

This clonotype was counted between two and nine times. The chain carries TRBV19 and TRBJ1-5; maybe TRBD1 (6 bases). Trimming removed 3 bases at V and 7 bases at J, with 10 bases between. The CDR3 runs 13 residues. Germline V lookup: CDR1 LNHDA, CDR2 SQIVND (reference sequence). Here the CDR3 DNA reads TGTGCCAGTAGTATGGCAGGGGAGCAGCCCCAGCATTTT. Encoded protein: CASSMAGEQPQHF.

This clonotype was seen at least ten times. This CDR3 reads CASSLATTGNTEAFF. As DNA, the CDR3 is TGTGCCAGCAGCTTAGCTACAACGGGGAACACTGAAGCTTTCTTT. V gene TRBV7-8 combines with J gene TRBJ1-1; D is unresolved. The CDR3 contains 15 residues. The V and J ends lost 0 bases and 1 base respectively, with 9 bases between them. Germline loops: CDR1 SGHVS, CDR2 FQNEAQ. Supplemented by reference TRBV7-8 and TRBJ1-1, the full variable domain reads GAGVSQSPRYKVAKRGQDVALRCDPISGHVSLFWYQQALGQGPEFLTYFQNEAQLDKSGLPSDRFFAERPEGSVSTLKIQRTQQEDSAVYLCASSLATTGNTEAFFGQGTRLTVV.

The CDR3 nucleotides read TGTGCCAGCACTCCCGGACAGGGCCCCTACGAGCAGTACTTC. Its protein is CASTPGQGPYEQYF. V and J are TRBV6-2 or TRBV6-3 and TRBJ2-7, with TRBD1 matching over 8 bases. Germline CDR1 and CDR2: MNHEY and SVGEGT. This CDR3 has 14 amino acids. V was clipped by 7 bases and J by 2 bases; unmatched bases: 7.

As concerns this clonotype: Since a much larger clone is just one base distant, this may be a read error. The chain is built from TRBV27 and TRBJ1-2; possibly TRBD1 for D (5 bases). The CDR3 runs 12 residues. Germline V gene data show CDR1 as MNHEY and CDR2 as SMNVEV (reference sequence). The CDR3 DNA sequence: TGTGCCAGCATGACAGCCAACTATGCCTACACCTTC. Translating it yields CASMTANYAYTF.

This clonotype has a count of ten or more. J is TRBJ2-3 and V is TRBV20-1; D uncertain. The CDR3 extends over 14 amino acids. Germline-derived CDR1 and CDR2 are DFQATT and SNEGSKA (reference sequence). V gave up 2 bases and J gave up 2 bases, with 11 bases separating them. The CDR3 sequence: CSARTSRSTDTQYF. The CDR3 DNA reads TGCAGTGCTAGAACCTCCAGGTCCACAGATACGCAGTATTTT.

This clonotype has at least ten counts. This chain joins TRBV5-1 and TRBJ1-6, with 11 bases lining up with TRBD1. CDR1 is SGHRS and CDR2 is YFSETQ in the germline V gene. The V segment lost 7 bases and the J segment 6 bases; nucleotides outside the gene matches: 9. This CDR3 region has 16 residues. The CDR3 region is CASAGGTGGTNSPLHF. CDR3 in DNA: TGCGCCAGCGCCGGAGGGACAGGGGGTACTAATTCACCCCTCCACTTT.

The table lists this clonotype with a few counts. A much larger clone is a single base away; this may be a read error. The V gene is TRBV11-2, the J gene TRBJ2-1, with no clear D. The CDR3 length is 15 residues. Germline CDR1 and CDR2: SGHAT and FQNNGV. CDR3 bases: TGTGCCAGCAGCTTAGAAAGGGTCTCCTACAGTGAGCAGTTCTTC. It encodes CASSLERVSYSEQFF.

This clonotype came up many times. The chain employs TRBV24-1 and TRBJ2-7; D unclear. Trimming stripped 4 bases from V and 6 bases from J, with 9 bases between. CDR1 is KGHDR, CDR2 SFDVKD, per germline. The CDR3 sequence is 12 residues long. CDR3 DNA sequence: TGTGCCACCAGTGACCCCGATAGCGAGCAGTACTTC. It is translated as CATSDPDSEQYF.

The chain uses TRBV7-9 and TRBJ2-3; TRBD2 agrees at 13 bases. This CDR3 has 16 residues. Germline trimming cut 5 bases from V and 4 bases from J; bases unmatched to any gene: 6. From germline, CDR1 is SEHNR and CDR2 FQNEAQ (reference sequence). The CDR3 DNA follows: TGTGCCAGCAGCCCCGGACTAGCGGGAGACTCAGATACGCAGTATTTT. Amino acids: CASSPGLAGDSDTQYF.